Listed here are 14 T cell receptor beta chains from one sample, sequenced in a study of blood T cell repertoires in COVID-19. Produced via immunoSEQ multiplex PCR; TCRdb's table is partial and in-frame only. The data show more than 200,000 clones, more than 60% seen once. Material: peripheral blood. These receptors were obtained from a woman in her thirties or forties with active or convalescent COVID-19.

J is TRBJ2-1 and V is TRBV15; 8 nucleotides match TRBD2. This CDR3 has 16 amino acids. The V and J ends lost 2 bases and 3 bases, in that order; junction bases with no gene match: 6. Germline lookup yields CDR1 LNHNV and CDR2 YYDKDF (reference sequence). CDR3 nucleotide sequence: TGTGCCACCAGCAGACAAAGCGGGGGAGACTACAATGAGCAGTTCTTC. This codes for CATSRQSGGDYNEQFF.

This clone was seen a single time. The chain uses TRBV5-1 and TRBJ2-5; 9 bases match TRBD1. Trimming at V came to 7 bases and at J to 2 bases, leaving 9 bases not matched to a gene. CDR3 size: 15 residues. The germline gives CDR1 SGHRS, CDR2 YFSETQ. The DNA for the CDR3 is TGCGCCAGCCGGTACACAGGGGGCGTTCAAGAGACCCAGTACTTC. This translates into CASRYTGGVQETQYF. Together with reference TRBV5-1 and TRBJ2-5, the CDR3 gives the full variable domain: KAGVTQTPRYLIKTRGQQVTLSCSPISGHRSVSWYQQTPGQGLQFLFEYFSETQRNKGNFPGRFSGRQFSNSRSEMNVSTLELGDSALYLCASRYTGGVQETQYFGPGTRLLVL.

The chain links TRBV5-1 to TRBJ2-1, with a weak D call TRBD2 (7 bases). This CDR3 comprises 14 residues. CDR1 and CDR2 (germline): SGHRS, YFSETQ. V gave up 5 bases and J gave up 4 bases, with 13 bases separating them. Written as DNA, the CDR3 is TGCGCCAGCAGAGAGGGGGGGAGTTACAATGAGCAGTTCTTC. Amino acids: CASREGGSYNEQFF.

There are a few counts of this clone. The V gene is TRBV7-6, the J gene TRBJ1-5; D may be TRBD1 (5 bases). The germline V and J ends were trimmed by 5 bases and 4 bases, with 15 bases remaining between them. The length of the CDR3 is 15 residues. Germline values: CDR1 SGHVS, CDR2 FNYEAQ. CDR3 amino acids: CASSLKGQGNQPQHF. The DNA of the CDR3 is TGTGCCAGCAGCCTAAAGGGCCAGGGAAATCAGCCCCAGCATTTT.

This clone was detected once. The chain combines TRBV5-3 with TRBJ1-1; D is unresolved. TRBV5-3 is an ORF, with its function uncertain. CDR3 length equals 13 residues. V lost 2 bases, J lost 1 base, and 6 bases lay in between. The CDR3 is CARSLRSNTEAFF. In nucleotides, the CDR3 is TGTGCCAGAAGCTTACGGTCGAACACTGAAGCTTTCTTT.

This chain connects TRBV6-5 to TRBJ1-6, with a weak D call TRBD1 (6 bases). Germline V gives CDR1 MNHEY, CDR2 SVGAGI. The CDR3 length is 13 residues. Trimming pared 2 bases from V and 10 bases from J, leaving 9 bases between. CDR3 DNA: TGTGCCAGCAGTTACGTGAGGGGGTCACCCCTCCACTTT. As protein: CASSYVRGSPLHF.

The rearrangement links TRBV5-1 to TRBJ2-2; D is possibly TRBD1 (5 bases). Germline V CDR1 and CDR2: SGHRS, YFSETQ. The CDR3 extends over 13 amino acids. V lost 7 bases and J 8 bases, leaving 15 bases between the germline ends. The CDR3 bases are TGCGCCAGCCGCCGAACCAGGGAAGGGGAGCTGTTTTTT. It yields the protein CASRRTREGELFF.

The chain couples TRBV6-6 to TRBJ1-1, with D hard to call. The V end lost 10 bases, the J end lost 3 bases, and 12 bases lay between the germline ends. The CDR3 contains 12 residues. Germline V lookup: CDR1 MNHNY, CDR2 SVGAGI (reference sequence). The CDR3 loop is CATNPGYTEAFF. The CDR3 DNA follows: TGTGCCACAAATCCGGGGTACACTGAAGCTTTCTTT.

This chain connects TRBV6-4 to TRBJ1-1, with D tentatively TRBD1 (5 bases). Trimming left V 5 bases short and J 2 bases short, with 12 bases between. The CDR3 extends over 14 amino acids. CDR1 is MRHNA, CDR2 SNTAGT, per germline. This chain's CDR3 is CASSPQWGNTEAFF. CDR3 nucleotide sequence: TGTGCCAGCAGTCCACAATGGGGCAACACTGAAGCTTTCTTT.

This clone was seen a handful of times. The chain recombines TRBV7-9 with TRBJ2-3; TRBD1 might be the D (5 bases). This CDR3 region has 15 residues. V was cut by 0 bases and J by 8 bases, with 15 bases left in between. The germline V gene has CDR1 SEHNR and CDR2 FQNEAQ (reference sequence). The CDR3 bases are TGTGCCAGCAGCTTAGCTACAGGCTCAAGGGGTACGCAGTATTTT. This translates into CASSLATGSRGTQYF.

The V gene is TRBV19, the J gene TRBJ1-1; possibly TRBD1 for D (5 bases). Germline V gene data show CDR1 as LNHDA and CDR2 as SQIVND (reference sequence). This CDR3 is 16 amino acids long. V was pared by 3 bases and J by 1 base, with 15 bases between. CDR3 in amino acids: CASSIVVQVTNTEAFF. CDR3 DNA sequence: TGTGCCAGTAGTATCGTGGTACAGGTGACGAACACTGAAGCTTTCTTT.

Only a few counts were recorded for this clone. This chain connects TRBV3-1 (or the pseudogene TRBV3-2) to TRBJ1-4; 7 positions agree with TRBD1. The germline V gene encodes CDR1 LGHDT and CDR2 YNNKEL (reference sequence). The CDR3 runs 15 residues. Trimming at V came to 2 bases and at J to 0 bases, leaving 0 bases not matched to a gene. CDR3 DNA: TGTGCCAGCAGCCAAACAGGGGCAACTAATGAAAAACTGTTTTTT. This encodes CASSQTGATNEKLFF.

The chain carries TRBV12-5 and TRBJ2-7, with D perhaps TRBD1 (6 bases). V lost 6 bases to trimming and J lost 0 bases, with 21 bases between them. The CDR3 sequence is 17 residues long. Germline CDR1 reads LGHNT; CDR2 reads FRNRAP. CDR3: CASGRNQTGSGSYEQYV. The CDR3, as DNA: TGTGCTAGTGGCCGGAATCAAACAGGGAGTGGCTCCTACGAGCAGTACGTC.

The CDR3, as DNA: TGTGCCAGTAGTCCCCCGGGACAGCGAAATGAAAAACTGTTTTTT. The encoded protein is CASSPPGQRNEKLFF. The gene calls are TRBV19 and TRBJ1-4, with 7 nucleotides matching TRBD1. The CDR3 runs to 15 residues. CDR1 and CDR2 from the germline V gene are LNHDA and SQIVND (reference sequence). V dropped 5 bases and J dropped 5; count of bases not matched to a gene: 8.